This TCR beta chain was captured in a study of blood T cell repertoires in COVID-19. Study information: Sample material is recorded as cDNA or gDNA derived from T cells, B-cell-depleted T cells, or PBMCs.

The repertoire was sequenced with immunoSEQ multiplex PCR; TCRdb's copy has only in-frame clones and lacks some. The sample carries 150,000 or so clones, about nine tenths recorded once. Categorization into cohorts depended on clinical history that participants reported. This CDR3 has 14 amino acids. Germline V gene data show CDR1 as SNHLY and CDR2 as FYNNEI. V was clipped by 3 bases and J by 1 base, with 9 bases between them. The clonotype comes from a woman aged 40 to 55 who had been exposed to COVID-19. The chain links TRBV2 to TRBJ1-1; D is unclear. The specimen sequenced was PBMCs or T cells enriched from blood (not recorded which). CDR3 sequence: CASSEKRGNTEAFF. DNA for the CDR3: TGTGCCAGCAGTGAGAAACGGGGGAACACTGAAGCTTTCTTT.